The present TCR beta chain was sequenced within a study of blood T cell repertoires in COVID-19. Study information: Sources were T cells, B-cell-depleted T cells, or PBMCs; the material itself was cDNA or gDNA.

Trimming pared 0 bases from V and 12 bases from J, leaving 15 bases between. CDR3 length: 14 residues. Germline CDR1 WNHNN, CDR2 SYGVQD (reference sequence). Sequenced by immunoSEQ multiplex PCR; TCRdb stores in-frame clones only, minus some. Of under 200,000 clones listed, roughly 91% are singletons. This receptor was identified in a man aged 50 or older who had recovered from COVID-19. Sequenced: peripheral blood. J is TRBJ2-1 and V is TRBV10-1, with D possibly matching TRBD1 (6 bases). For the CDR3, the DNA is TGCGCCAGCAGTGAGTCTGGCAGGGGCGTAGGGCAGTTCTTC. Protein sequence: CASSESGRGVGQFF.